This is a list of T cell receptor beta chains from one sample in a study of HIV-infected patients and healthy controls. Each CDR3 protein gets one entry after TCRdb re-called the 5' RACE reads with MiXCR. The table records some 67,000 distinct CDR3 sequences, less than 20% of them present only once. What was sequenced was CD4+ T cells from blood. The source of these receptors is a human donor in good health. CDR3s include the opening cysteine and the closing phenylalanine or tryptophan. The D gene is left open where the match is weak. Not every row has a clone size; where given, it reads once, few, many or a size class.

size: few; V: TRBV24-1; J: TRBJ2-1; D: -; DNA: TGTGCCACCAGTGAGTCCACCAACAATGAGCAGTTCTTC; CDR3: CATSESTNNEQFF
size: -; V: TRBV5-4; J: TRBJ2-3; D: TRBD2; DNA: TGTGCCAGCAGCTTGACGGCGGGAGAGGGCACAGATACGCAGTATTTT; CDR3: CASSLTAGEGTDTQYF
size: few; V: TRBV7-8; J: TRBJ2-1; D: TRBD1; DNA: TGTGCCAGCAGCCCCCGTCCCGGGACAGTTACAATGTTTGGGCAGTTCTTC; CDR3: CASSPRPGTVTMFGQFF
size: few; V: TRBV7-3; J: TRBJ2-2; D: TRBD1; DNA: TGTGCCAGCAGCTCAACCCCAATTGGGACAGCCGGCACCGGGGAGCTGTTTTTT; CDR3: CASSSTPIGTAGTGELFF
size: -; V: TRBV19; J: TRBJ1-5; D: -; DNA: TGTGCCAGTCACCCTAGGACGTCGGGCAATCAGCCCCAGCATTTT; CDR3: CASHPRTSGNQPQHF
size: many; V: TRBV18; J: TRBJ2-7; D: -; DNA: TGTGCCAGCTCCCACACGCCTCAACCCCCCGAGCAGTACTTC; CDR3: CASSHTPQPPEQYF
size: few; V: TRBV20-1; J: TRBJ1-6; D: -; DNA: TGCAGTGCTAGCGTGACACCCTATAATTCACCCCTCCACTTT; CDR3: CSASVTPYNSPLHF
size: few; V: TRBV7-2; J: TRBJ1-1; D: -; DNA: TGTGCCAGCAGCCCTCTTCCCAAGGGAGGTGAAGCTTTCTTT; CDR3: CASSPLPKGGEAFF
size: many; V: TRBV12-3/TRBV12-4; J: TRBJ2-6; D: -; DNA: TGTGCCAGCAGTTTTCAGGGGAAGGGGGCCAACGTCCTGACTTTC; CDR3: CASSFQGKGANVLTF
size: -; V: TRBV6-1; J: TRBJ1-1; D: -; DNA: TGTGCCAGCAGCGGGGGGGGGGTGTTAGGAGCTTTCTTT; CDR3: CASSGGGVLGAFF
size: -; V: TRBV5-1; J: TRBJ2-7; D: -; DNA: TGCGCCAGCAGCCACCTCGAGGGAGGCTCCTACGAGCAGTACTTC; CDR3: CASSHLEGGSYEQYF
size: -; V: TRBV7-9; J: TRBJ2-3; D: TRBD2; DNA: TGTGCCAGCAGCTTAGGCGGGAGGATCACAGATACGCAGTATTTT; CDR3: CASSLGGRITDTQYF
size: few; V: TRBV7-2; J: TRBJ1-4; D: -; DNA: TGTGCCAGCAGCTTACTGGGAGGGGAAAAACTGTTTTTT; CDR3: CASSLLGGEKLFF
size: few; V: TRBV3-1; J: TRBJ1-5; D: -; DNA: TGTGCCAGCAGCCAAGGAATAGGGGGTCAGCCCCAGCATTTT; CDR3: CASSQGIGGQPQHF
size: -; V: TRBV7-2; J: TRBJ2-5; D: TRBD1; DNA: TGTGCCAGCAGCTTAGACAGGGACAGCCATCAGACCCAGTACTTC; CDR3: CASSLDRDSHQTQYF
size: -; V: TRBV19; J: TRBJ1-5; D: -; DNA: TGTGCCAGTAGTACCCCGACACATTATAGCAATCAGCCCCAGCATTTT; CDR3: CASSTPTHYSNQPQHF
size: -; V: TRBV7-3; J: TRBJ2-5; D: TRBD2; DNA: TGTGCCAGCAGCTCGGGGGACGGGAGGCTCGAGACCCAGTACTTC; CDR3: CASSSGDGRLETQYF
size: few; V: TRBV6-1; J: TRBJ2-1; D: -; DNA: TGTGCCAGCACCGAACCGGGACGACTGGATGAGCAGTTCTTC; CDR3: CASTEPGRLDEQFF
size: few; V: TRBV5-1; J: TRBJ1-6; D: -; DNA: TGCGCCAGCAGTCCGACCCCCAGGGGTTCACCCCTCCACTTT; CDR3: CASSPTPRGSPLHF
size: -; V: TRBV18; J: TRBJ1-1; D: TRBD1; DNA: TGTGCCAGCTCATGGGGACAGGCCGAAGCTTTCTTT; CDR3: CASSWGQAEAFF
size: -; V: TRBV12-3/TRBV12-4; J: TRBJ2-7; D: -; DNA: TGTGCCAGCAGTTCGCCTGGACAGGCGGGGTACGAGCAGTACTTC; CDR3: CASSSPGQAGYEQYF
size: -; V: TRBV28; J: TRBJ1-5; D: -; DNA: TGTGCCAGCAGTTTATCGGGACACAACAATCAGCCCCAGCATTTT; CDR3: CASSLSGHNNQPQHF
size: few; V: TRBV20-1; J: TRBJ1-5; D: -; DNA: TGCAGTGCTAGAGATCAAGACAGGATCAATCAGCCCCAGCATTTT; CDR3: CSARDQDRINQPQHF
size: -; V: TRBV3-2; J: TRBJ2-7; D: -; DNA: TGTGCCAGCAGCCAAGGACAGGCTGATTACGAGCAGTACTTC; CDR3: CASSQGQADYEQYF
size: -; V: TRBV5-4; J: TRBJ1-4; D: -; DNA: TGTGCCAGCAGCTTGGGTGTGACGGCGAATGAAAAACTGTTTTTT; CDR3: CASSLGVTANEKLFF
size: few; V: TRBV29-1; J: TRBJ2-1; D: -; DNA: TGCAGCACGTGGACATATTCCTACAATGAGCAGTTCTTC; CDR3: CSTWTYSYNEQFF
size: -; V: TRBV5-1; J: TRBJ2-3; D: -; DNA: TGCGCCAGCAGCTTTAATAGCCCTACAGATACGCAGTATTTT; CDR3: CASSFNSPTDTQYF
size: few; V: TRBV5-6; J: TRBJ1-2; D: TRBD1; DNA: TGTGCCAGCAGCTTCCCGGGACAGGGGGCTTTTGGCTACACCTTC; CDR3: CASSFPGQGAFGYTF
size: -; V: TRBV6-1; J: TRBJ2-2; D: TRBD2; DNA: TGTGCCAGCCAGCGGGGAACGAACACCGGGGAGCTGTTTTTT; CDR3: CASQRGTNTGELFF
size: few; V: TRBV20-1; J: TRBJ2-3; D: TRBD2; DNA: TGCAGTGCTAGAATGGCGGGAGCAACAGATACGCAGTATTTT; CDR3: CSARMAGATDTQYF
size: once; V: TRBV6-5; J: TRBJ2-1; D: TRBD1; DNA: TGTGCCAGCAGGGGACAGAGCCGCTACAATGAGCAGTTCTTC; CDR3: CASRGQSRYNEQFF
size: few; V: TRBV20-1; J: TRBJ2-2; D: -; DNA: TGCAGTGCTAGAGAGAGCGAGAACACCGGGGAGCTGTTTTTT; CDR3: CSARESENTGELFF
size: many; V: TRBV20-1; J: TRBJ2-3; D: -; DNA: TGCAGTGCTAGAGATCCACGGAAAACTAGCACAGATACGCAGTATTTT; CDR3: CSARDPRKTSTDTQYF
size: few; V: TRBV14; J: TRBJ2-5; D: -; DNA: TGTGCCAGCAGCCTCAGAGGGACCCAGTACTTC; CDR3: CASSLRGTQYF
size: -; V: TRBV5-1; J: TRBJ2-3; D: TRBD1; DNA: TGCGCCAGCAGCTCGACAGGGGGAGGGTGGACAGATACGCAGTATTTT; CDR3: CASSSTGGGWTDTQYF
size: few; V: TRBV14; J: TRBJ2-5; D: -; DNA: TGTGCCAGCAGCCAAGGTGGGGCCCTGAGGCCCGAAGAGACCCAGTACTTC; CDR3: CASSQGGALRPEETQYF
size: -; V: TRBV28; J: TRBJ2-1; D: -; DNA: TGTGCCAGCAACCCCCACGGGGTACTGGATAGCAATGAGCAGTTCTTC; CDR3: CASNPHGVLDSNEQFF
size: -; V: TRBV30; J: TRBJ2-1; D: TRBD1; DNA: TGTGCCTGGACCCGACAGGGATCCGTGAATGAGCAGTTCTTC; CDR3: CAWTRQGSVNEQFF
size: once; V: TRBV7-9; J: TRBJ2-6; D: -; DNA: TGTGCCAGCAGCAGGGACCATAGGGTCTCTGGGGCCAACGTCCTGACTTTC; CDR3: CASSRDHRVSGANVLTF
size: few; V: TRBV19; J: TRBJ1-2; D: -; DNA: TGTGCCAGTAGTCCCGCCCGGACGGACAGATATGGCTACACCTTC; CDR3: CASSPARTDRYGYTF
size: -; V: TRBV23-1; J: TRBJ2-2; D: TRBD2; DNA: TGCGCCAGCAGTCGGGAGGGGACGGGATTCGACACCGGGGAGCTGTTTTTT; CDR3: CASSREGTGFDTGELFF
size: many; V: TRBV6-1; J: TRBJ1-1; D: -; DNA: TGTGCCAGCAGTGAAGCAACGCAAATGAACACTGAAGCTTTCTTT; CDR3: CASSEATQMNTEAFF
size: -; V: TRBV12-3/TRBV12-4; J: TRBJ1-1; D: TRBD1; DNA: TGTGCCAGCAGGAGAACCGGGACAGGGTTGACTGAAGCTTTCTTT; CDR3: CASRRTGTGLTEAFF
size: few; V: TRBV7-2; J: TRBJ1-1; D: TRBD1; DNA: TGTGCCAGCAGCTTATTCGGTAACAGGGGGATAAGCATGAACACTGAAGCTTTCTTT; CDR3: CASSLFGNRGISMNTEAFF
size: -; V: TRBV11-1; J: TRBJ1-1; D: -; DNA: TGTGCCAGCAGCCTGACGGATGGGAAGGAAGCTTTCTTT; CDR3: CASSLTDGKEAFF
size: -; V: TRBV7-9; J: TRBJ2-7; D: -; DNA: TGTGCCAGCAGCTTAGATCCGGGGGCGCATTACGAGCAGTACTTC; CDR3: CASSLDPGAHYEQYF
size: -; V: TRBV30; J: TRBJ1-2; D: -; DNA: TGTGCCTGGAGTGAGATCCACTATAACTATGGCTACACCTTC; CDR3: CAWSEIHYNYGYTF
size: -; V: TRBV9; J: TRBJ2-1; D: -; DNA: TGTGCCAGCAGCCCTCACGGTAGCTCCTACAATGAGCAGTTCTTC; CDR3: CASSPHGSSYNEQFF
size: few; V: TRBV20-1; J: TRBJ1-1; D: -; DNA: TGCAGTGCTAGAGATCGGTATGAAGCTTTCTTT; CDR3: CSARDRYEAFF
size: few; V: TRBV20-1; J: TRBJ2-1; D: TRBD2; DNA: TGCAGTGCTAGAACTAGCGGGAGGTTGAATGAGCAGTTCTTC; CDR3: CSARTSGRLNEQFF
size: few; V: TRBV24-1; J: TRBJ2-1; D: -; DNA: TGTGCCACCAGTGACGTCACGGGCCGACTTAACAATGAGCAGTTCTTC; CDR3: CATSDVTGRLNNEQFF
size: few; V: TRBV30; J: TRBJ1-4; D: TRBD1; DNA: TGTGCCTGCCAACGGACAGGGGCGGGTGAAAAACTGTTTTTT; CDR3: CACQRTGAGEKLFF